This TCR beta chain was identified during a study of T cells in Graves' hyperthyroidism and ophthalmopathy. Overall study results and limits: Ophthalmopathy prediction by the model preceded onset by a median approximately 5.9 months. Most thyroid clonotypes with frequency above 0.001 were detected in blood. A model of 13 V-J features distinguished ophthalmopathy from stable hyperthyroidism.

Amplified TCR beta CDR3 regions derived from RNA transcripts. When the TCR CDR3 underwent first-round RT-PCR, the HTBI primer set was used. TCRdb passed the multiplex PCR reads through MiXCR, listing each CDR3 protein once. Found here are 800,000 or so distinct CDR3 sequences, more than 30% of them singletons; the top ten hold roughly 8.3%. Germline V gene sequence: CDR1 SGHAT, CDR2 FQNNGV. Trimming removed 2 bases from V and 3 bases from J, with 23 bases in between. The CDR3 length is 18 residues. Patients aged 18 to 65 with hyperthyroidism were newly diagnosed, with duration under 2 months. Comment on this clonotype: Its antigen remains unidentified.

The sequence was obtained from a man in his late teens or twenties with Graves' hyperthyroidism. Input material: blood. The chain combines TRBV11-2 with TRBJ2-7; D remains ambiguous. CDR3 protein: CASSLMPASGPLSYEQYF. CDR3 DNA: TGTGCCAGCAGCTTAATGCCGGCCTCCGGGCCCCTAAGCTACGAGCAGTACTTC.